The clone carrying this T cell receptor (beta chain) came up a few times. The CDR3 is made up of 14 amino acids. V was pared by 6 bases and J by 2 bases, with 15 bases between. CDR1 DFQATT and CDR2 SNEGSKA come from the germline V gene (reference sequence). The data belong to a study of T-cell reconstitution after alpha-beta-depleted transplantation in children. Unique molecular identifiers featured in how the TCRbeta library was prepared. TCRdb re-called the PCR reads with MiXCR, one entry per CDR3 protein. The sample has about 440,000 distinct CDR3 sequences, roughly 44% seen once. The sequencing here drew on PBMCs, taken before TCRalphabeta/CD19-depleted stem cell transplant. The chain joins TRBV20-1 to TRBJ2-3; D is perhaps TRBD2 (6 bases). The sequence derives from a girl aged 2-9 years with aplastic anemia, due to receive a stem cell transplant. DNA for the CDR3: TGCAGTGCACCACCGGGACTCCTCACAGATACGCAGTATTTT. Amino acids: CSAPPGLLTDTQYF.